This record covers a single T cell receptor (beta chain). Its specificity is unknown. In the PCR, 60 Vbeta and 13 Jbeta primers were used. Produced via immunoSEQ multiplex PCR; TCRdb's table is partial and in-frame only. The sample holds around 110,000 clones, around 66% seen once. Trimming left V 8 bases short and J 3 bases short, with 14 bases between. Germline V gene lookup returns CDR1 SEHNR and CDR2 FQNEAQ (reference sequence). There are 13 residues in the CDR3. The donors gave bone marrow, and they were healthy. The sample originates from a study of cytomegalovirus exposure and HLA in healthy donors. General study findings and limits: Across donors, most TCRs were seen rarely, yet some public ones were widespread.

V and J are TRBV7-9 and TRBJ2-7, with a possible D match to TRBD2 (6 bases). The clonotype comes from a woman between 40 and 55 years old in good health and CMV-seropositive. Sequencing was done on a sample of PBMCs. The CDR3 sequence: CASGLGSIYEQYF. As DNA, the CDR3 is TGTGCCAGCGGCCTCGGGAGTATCTACGAGCAGTACTTC.